The rows below give T cell receptor beta chains drawn from one sample of a study of blood T cell repertoires in COVID-19. Sequencing was performed with immunoSEQ multiplex PCR; in TCRdb, only in-frame clones are kept and a portion is missing. The sample gives about 92,000 clones, 80% of which show up once; around 9% is in the top ten. Sequencing input: peripheral blood. The receptors originated from a middle-aged man who had recovered from COVID-19. The CDR3 runs from the conserved cysteine through the conserved F or W. D genes are given only for firm matches. Size is omitted from some rows. Given values are once, few, many or a class for expanded clones.

j_call v_call d_call clone_size cdr3_nt cdr3_aa
TRBJ2-1 TRBV28 . . TGTGCCAGCAGTTTTAGTTATGAGCAGTTCTTC CASSFSYEQFF
TRBJ2-7 TRBV7-3 . . TGTGCCAGCAGCTTAATGAACAGCTACGAGCAGTACTTC CASSLMNSYEQYF
TRBJ2-1 TRBV24-1 TRBD2 . TGTGCCACCAGTGATTCCTGGACTAGCGGGAGAGCCAATGAGCAGTTCTTC CATSDSWTSGRANEQFF
TRBJ2-1 TRBV11-2 TRBD2 . TGTGCCAGCAGCTTAAGGACTAGCGGGGGGGCAGGTGAGCAGTTCTTC CASSLRTSGGAGEQFF
TRBJ2-3 TRBV7-6 . . TGTGCCAGCAGCTTAGGTGGTCGGGGCACAGATACGCAGTATTTT CASSLGGRGTDTQYF
TRBJ1-2 TRBV7-9 TRBD1 . TGTGCCAGCAGGGACAGGGCTGGCTACACCTTC CASRDRAGYTF
TRBJ2-7 TRBV19 TRBD2 . TGTGCCAGTAGTACGACTAGCGGGAGCTACGAGCAGTACTTC CASSTTSGSYEQYF
TRBJ1-1 TRBV28 TRBD1 . TGTGCCAGCAGGGTACAGGGGGCTTCGGACACTGAAGCTTTCTTT CASRVQGASDTEAFF
TRBJ2-1 TRBV13 TRBD2 . TGTGCCAGCAGCTTATCCCCGACTAGCGGGAGGGTGGGCGATGAGCAGTTCTTC CASSLSPTSGRVGDEQFF
TRBJ2-5 TRBV18 . . TGTGCCAGCTCACGGCAGGAGACCCAGTACTTC CASSRQETQYF
TRBJ2-7 TRBV7-9 TRBD2 . TGTGCCAGCAGCTACCTAGCGGGAGGGGTCGAGCAGTACTTC CASSYLAGGVEQYF
TRBJ1-3 TRBV28 . few TGTGCCAGCAGTTTGACTGCTGGGGGCTGGCTCCCCACCATATATTTT CASSLTAGGWLPTIYF
TRBJ1-5 TRBV5-1 . . TGCGCCAGCAGCATAGGGGTGGGTCAGCCCCAGCATTTT CASSIGVGQPQHF
TRBJ1-6 TRBV30 . . TGTGCCTGGGAGCCTGGGGGGAGCTCCTATAATTCACCCCTCCACTTT CAWEPGGSSYNSPLHF
TRBJ2-6 TRBV30 . . TGTGCCTGGAGTCAAAGACAGACTGGGGCCAACGTCCTGACTTTC CAWSQRQTGANVLTF
TRBJ2-7 TRBV27 TRBD1 . TGTGCCAGCAATCCCCGGCGGGGACAGGGGGGCTACGAGCAGTACTTC CASNPRRGQGGYEQYF
TRBJ1-2 TRBV6-4 TRBD1 . TGTGCCAGCAGTGTGGGACAGGGATCGAATCCGCGAGGCTACACCTTC CASSVGQGSNPRGYTF
TRBJ1-1 TRBV12-3/TRBV12-4 . . TGTGCCAGCAGGCGAGAGAACACTGAAGCTTTCTTT CASRRENTEAFF
TRBJ1-4 TRBV5-1 TRBD1 . TGCGCCAGCAGCTTGGACCCACAGGGGGCATCGGGAGAAAAACTGTTTTTT CASSLDPQGASGEKLFF
TRBJ2-5 TRBV10-3 TRBD1 . TGTGCCATCAGTTTATCCGGGACAGGGGTGATGGACCAGTACTTC CAISLSGTGVMDQYF
TRBJ1-1 TRBV4-1 TRBD1 . TGCGCCAGCAGCCTCGGGACAGCCGTTATGAACACTGAAGCTTTCTTT CASSLGTAVMNTEAFF
TRBJ2-3 TRBV14 . . TGTGCCAGCAGCGTAGCGGCCTCGGATACGCAGTATTTT CASSVAASDTQYF
TRBJ1-6 TRBV7-2 TRBD1 few TGTGCCAGCAGCTTGGGGACAGGGATCGCCTTACGTCCCCTCCACTTT CASSLGTGIALRPLHF
TRBJ2-2 TRBV27 . . TGTGCCAGCCGATGGGGCTTGAACACCGGGGAGCTGTTTTTT CASRWGLNTGELFF
TRBJ2-2 TRBV2 TRBD1 . TGTGCCAGCAGGATCAGACAGGGGGCTACCGGGGAGCTGTTTTTT CASRIRQGATGELFF
TRBJ1-1 TRBV30 . . TGTGCCTGGGGAGGGGATGAAGGCGGGGAAGCTTTCTTT CAWGGDEGGEAFF
TRBJ2-3 TRBV3-1/TRBV3-2 . . TGTGCCAGCAGCCCCGGGACTACAGATACGCAGTATTTT CASSPGTTDTQYF
TRBJ2-3 TRBV9 . . TGTGCCAGCAGCGTAGTACGGGGAGTCGGGGACACAGATACGCAGTATTTT CASSVVRGVGDTDTQYF
TRBJ1-5 TRBV30 TRBD1 . TGTGCCTACCGGACAGGGGGCGCGGGTCAGCCCCAGCATTTT CAYRTGGAGQPQHF
TRBJ2-7 TRBV29-1 . . TGCAGCGTCTCTATCTCCTACGAGCAGTACTTC CSVSISYEQYF
TRBJ1-2 TRBV3-1/TRBV3-2 . . TGTGCCAGCGGAGGCGGCTATGGCTACACCTTC CASGGGYGYTF
TRBJ2-2 TRBV7-2 . . TGTGCCAGCAGCTTGGGCCGAGGGGGGGGCACCGGGGAGCTGTTTTTT CASSLGRGGGTGELFF
TRBJ1-1 TRBV6-5 . . TGTGCCTCGGGGATTGGGGGGACGAACACTGAAGCTTTCTTT CASGIGGTNTEAFF